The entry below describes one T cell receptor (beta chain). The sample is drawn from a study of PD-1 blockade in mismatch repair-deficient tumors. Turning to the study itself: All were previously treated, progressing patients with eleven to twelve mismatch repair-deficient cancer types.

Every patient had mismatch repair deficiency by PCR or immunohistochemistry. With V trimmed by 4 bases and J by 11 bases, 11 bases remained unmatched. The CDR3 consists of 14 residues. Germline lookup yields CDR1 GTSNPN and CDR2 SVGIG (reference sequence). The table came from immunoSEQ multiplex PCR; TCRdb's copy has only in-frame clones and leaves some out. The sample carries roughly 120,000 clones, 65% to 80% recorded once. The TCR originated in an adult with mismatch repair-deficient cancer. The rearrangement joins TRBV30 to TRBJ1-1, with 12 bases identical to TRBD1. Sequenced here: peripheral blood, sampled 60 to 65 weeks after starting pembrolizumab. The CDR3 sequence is CAWTTGQGAFWAFF. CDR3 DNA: TGTGCCTGGACAACGGGACAGGGGGCATTCTGGGCTTTCTTT.